This T cell receptor beta chain was found in a study of cytomegalovirus exposure and HLA in healthy donors. Overall study results and limits: Using a false discovery rate of 0.05, a later analysis showed that 15,000 to 20,000 TCR beta sequences were associated with HLA alleles.

As for this clone: Its cognate antigen is unknown.

Germline V lookup: CDR1 SGHRS, CDR2 YFSETQ. The CDR3 covers 16 residues. Trimming left V 4 bases short and J 7 bases short, with 20 bases between. PCR employed 60 Vbeta and 13 Jbeta primers. The assay was immunoSEQ multiplex PCR, and TCRdb's table has in-frame clones only and misses some. The sample consists of over 55,000 clones, 80% to 90% of them appearing once. Sequenced material: PBMCs. The chain combines TRBV5-1 with TRBJ1-4; D might be TRBD1 (6 bases). The sequence came from a man younger than 35 in good health and CMV-seronegative. CDR3 loop: CASSPSTGGGVEKLFF. The CDR3 coding sequence is TGCGCCAGCAGCCCCTCTACGGGAGGGGGAGTTGAAAAACTGTTTTTT.